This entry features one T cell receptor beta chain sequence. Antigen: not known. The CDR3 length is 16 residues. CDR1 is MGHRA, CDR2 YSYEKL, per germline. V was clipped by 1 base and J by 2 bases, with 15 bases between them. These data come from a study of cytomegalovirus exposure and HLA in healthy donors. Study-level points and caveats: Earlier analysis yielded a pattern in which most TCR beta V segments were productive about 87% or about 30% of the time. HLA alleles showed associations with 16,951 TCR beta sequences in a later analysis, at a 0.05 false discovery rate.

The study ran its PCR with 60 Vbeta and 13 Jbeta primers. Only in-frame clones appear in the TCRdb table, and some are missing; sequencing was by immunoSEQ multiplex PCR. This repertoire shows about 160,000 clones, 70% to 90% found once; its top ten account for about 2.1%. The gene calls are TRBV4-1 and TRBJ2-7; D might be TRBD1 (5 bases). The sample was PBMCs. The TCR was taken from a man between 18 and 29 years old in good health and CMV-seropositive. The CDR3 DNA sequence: TGCGCCAGCAGCCAAGGGGGCCTCACCGGGCCCTACGAGCAGTACTTC. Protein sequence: CASSQGGLTGPYEQYF.